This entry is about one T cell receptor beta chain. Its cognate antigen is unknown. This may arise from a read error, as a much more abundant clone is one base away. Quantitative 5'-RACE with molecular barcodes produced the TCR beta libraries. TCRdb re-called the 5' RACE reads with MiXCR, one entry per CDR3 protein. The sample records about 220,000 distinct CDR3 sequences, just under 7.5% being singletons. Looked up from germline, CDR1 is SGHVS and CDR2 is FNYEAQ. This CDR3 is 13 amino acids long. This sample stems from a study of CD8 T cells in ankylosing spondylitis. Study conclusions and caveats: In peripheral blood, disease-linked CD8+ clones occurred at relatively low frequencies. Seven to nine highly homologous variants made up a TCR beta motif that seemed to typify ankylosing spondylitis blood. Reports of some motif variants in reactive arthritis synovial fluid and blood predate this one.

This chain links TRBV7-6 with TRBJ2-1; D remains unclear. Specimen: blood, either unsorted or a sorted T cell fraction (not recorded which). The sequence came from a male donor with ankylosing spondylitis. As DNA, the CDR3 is TGTACCAGCAGCCCGTTTGGAGTTGTTGAGCAGTTCTTC. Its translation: CTSSPFGVVEQFF.